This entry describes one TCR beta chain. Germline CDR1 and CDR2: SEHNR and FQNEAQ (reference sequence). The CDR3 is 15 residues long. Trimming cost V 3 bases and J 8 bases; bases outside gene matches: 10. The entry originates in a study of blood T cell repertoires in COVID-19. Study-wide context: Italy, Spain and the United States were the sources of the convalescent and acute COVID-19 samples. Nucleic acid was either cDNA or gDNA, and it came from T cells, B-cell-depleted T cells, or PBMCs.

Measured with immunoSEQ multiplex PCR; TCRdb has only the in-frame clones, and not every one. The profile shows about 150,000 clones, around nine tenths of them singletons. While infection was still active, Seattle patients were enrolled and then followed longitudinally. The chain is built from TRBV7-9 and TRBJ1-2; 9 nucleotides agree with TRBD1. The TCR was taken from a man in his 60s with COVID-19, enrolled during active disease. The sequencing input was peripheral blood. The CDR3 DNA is TGTGCCAGCAGCTTTCGACAGGGGGGTCGGGAGGGCTACACCTTC. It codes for CASSFRQGGREGYTF. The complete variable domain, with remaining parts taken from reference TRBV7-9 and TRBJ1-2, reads DTGVSQNPRHKITKRGQNVTFRCDPISEHNRLYWYRQTLGQGPEFLTYFQNEAQLEKSRLLSDRFSAERPKGSFSTLEIQRTEQGDSAMYLCASSFRQGGREGYTFGSGTRLTVV.